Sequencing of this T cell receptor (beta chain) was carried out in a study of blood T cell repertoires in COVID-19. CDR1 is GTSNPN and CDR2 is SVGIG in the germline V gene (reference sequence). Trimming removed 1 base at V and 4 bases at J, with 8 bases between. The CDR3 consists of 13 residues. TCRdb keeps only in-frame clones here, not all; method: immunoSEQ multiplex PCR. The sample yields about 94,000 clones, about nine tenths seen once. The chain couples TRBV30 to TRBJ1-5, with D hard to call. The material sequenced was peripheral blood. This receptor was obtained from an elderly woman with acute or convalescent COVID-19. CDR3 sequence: CAWSGEGNQPQHF. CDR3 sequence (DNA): TGTGCCTGGAGTGGGGAGGGTAATCAGCCCCAGCATTTT.